This TCR beta chain was documented in a study of early T cells in non-severe SARS-CoV-2 infection. Background on the study: Whole-blood bulk RNA, unsorted, was sequenced, and chains were unpaired.

The length of the CDR3 is 13 residues. V was shortened by 0 bases and J by 3 bases, with 5 bases between the two germline ends. Per the germline V gene, CDR1 is MNHEY and CDR2 is SVGEGT. From the 5' RACE reads, TCRdb called clonotypes with MiXCR, one entry per CDR3 protein. The table shows tens of thousands of distinct CDR3 sequences, with more than 13% occurring only once. This receptor was taken from an adult who was a healthcare worker with PCR-confirmed SARS-CoV-2 infection or an uninfected control (not recorded which). Source: whole blood, taken at baseline. This chain uses TRBV6-2 or TRBV6-3 with TRBJ1-2; D call uncertain. In DNA form, the CDR3 reads TGTGCCAGCAGTTACTCGGCCTACTATGGCTACACCTTC. Translating gives CASSYSAYYGYTF.